This entry lists 25 T cell receptor beta chains sequenced from one sample in a study of cytomegalovirus exposure and HLA in healthy donors. A multiplex PCR was run with 60 Vbeta primers and 13 Jbeta primers. Only in-frame clones appear in the TCRdb table, and some are missing; sequencing was by immunoSEQ multiplex PCR. Of about 160,000 clones in the sample, roughly three quarters were seen once. Sample: PBMCs. Every receptor here comes from a man in his 60s in good health and CMV-seronegative.

The J gene is TRBJ1-2, the V gene TRBV28, with 7 bases lining up with TRBD1. CDR3 length: 14 amino acids. V lost 6 bases and J lost 8; bases outside the gene matches: 12. Germline V lookup: CDR1 MDHEN, CDR2 SYDVKM. The CDR3 spells CASSLDKGAGGYTF. CDR3 nucleotides: TGTGCCAGCAGCTTGGATAAGGGGGCAGGGGGCTACACCTTC.

The chain recombines TRBV7-2 with TRBJ1-1; D gene unclear. The V gene lost 5 bases and the J gene lost 0 bases, with 10 bases spanning the gap. This CDR3 has 14 amino acids. The germline gives CDR1 SGHTA, CDR2 FQGNSA. CDR3 DNA sequence: TGTGCCAGCAGCCCCTCCCTTATGAACACTGAAGCTTTCTTT. It specifies CASSPSLMNTEAFF.

This sequence joins TRBV27 and TRBJ2-7; 10 bases are shared with TRBD1. The germline gives CDR1 MNHEY, CDR2 SMNVEV (reference sequence). The length of the CDR3 is 15 residues. V shed 6 bases and J 2 bases; nucleotides not matched to a gene: 7. In nucleotides, the CDR3 is TGTGCCAGCAGGCCAAGCGGGACAGGGGCCTACGAGCAGTACTTC. Translation gives CASRPSGTGAYEQYF.

This chain uses TRBV5-6 with TRBJ1-6; perhaps TRBD1 as D (6 bases). Germline loops: CDR1 SGHDT, CDR2 YYEEEE. Trimming left V 5 bases short and J 9 bases short, with 21 bases between. The CDR3 extends over 16 amino acids. The CDR3 DNA sequence: TGTGCCAGCAGATATAGGGGGTCCCGGATAAGTTCACCCCTCCACTTT. Its translation is CASRYRGSRISSPLHF.

Notes on this clone: This sample includes further DNA sequences coding for the same CDR3. The chain is built from TRBV4-1 and TRBJ1-5; D may be TRBD1 (6 bases). Germline CDR1 reads MGHRA; CDR2 reads YSYEKL. The CDR3 has 15 amino acids. V lost 2 bases and J 3 bases, leaving 11 bases between the germline ends. Written as DNA, the CDR3 is TGCGCCAGCAGCCAACCCGACAGGTCCAATCAGCCCCAGCATTTT. It translates to CASSQPDRSNQPQHF.

The genes are TRBV5-6 and TRBJ2-6; D perhaps matches TRBD2 (5 bases). V was trimmed by 3 bases and J by 4 bases, leaving 11 bases between them. The CDR3 is made up of 15 amino acids. CDR1 and CDR2 (germline): SGHDT, YYEEEE. In DNA form, the CDR3 reads TGTGCCAGCAGCTCGGGGATCCAAGGGGCCAACGTCCTGACTTTC. It codes for CASSSGIQGANVLTF.

V is TRBV7-7 and J is TRBJ2-5, with TRBD1 matching 7 bases. Germline trimming cut 2 bases from V and 5 bases from J; bases unmatched to any gene: 8. CDR1 and CDR2 from the germline V gene are SSHAT and FNYEAQ (reference sequence). The CDR3 has 15 residues. The CDR3 sequence is CASSLLGGPGETQYF. CDR3 nucleotides: TGTGCCAGCAGCTTATTAGGGGGCCCGGGGGAGACCCAGTACTTC. Supplemented by reference TRBV7-7 and TRBJ2-5, the full variable domain reads GAGVSQSPRYKVTKRGQDVTLRCDPISSHATLYWYQQALGQGPEFLTYFNYEAQPDKSGLPSDRFSAERPEGSISTLTIQRTEQRDSAMYRCASSLLGGPGETQYFGPGTRLLVL.

The rearrangement links TRBV28 to TRBJ2-1; 8 nucleotides line up with TRBD1. CDR1 and CDR2 (germline): MDHEN, SYDVKM. The CDR3 has 15 residues. V was pared by 6 bases and J by 7 bases, with 11 bases of the junction left unmatched. The CDR3 sequence: CASRGAGGAWNEQFF. In DNA form, the CDR3 reads TGTGCCAGCAGGGGAGCAGGGGGCGCCTGGAATGAGCAGTTCTTC.

This chain connects TRBV28 to TRBJ1-2, with 9 bases matching TRBD1. From germline, CDR1 is MDHEN and CDR2 SYDVKM. The trim removed 5 bases at V and 6 bases at J, leaving 7 bases unmatched. This CDR3 has 14 amino acids. The CDR3 spells CASSVTGGSHGYTF. For the CDR3, the DNA is TGTGCCAGCAGTGTGACAGGGGGGTCTCATGGCTACACCTTC.

The chain employs TRBV6-6 and TRBJ1-5; D remains unclear. CDR3 length: 13 amino acids. Germline CDR1 MNHNY, CDR2 SVGAGI (reference sequence). The V end lost 6 bases, the J end lost 7 bases, and 13 bases lay between the germline ends. The CDR3 nucleotides read TGTGCCAGCAGATCCGTAGGAGGACAGCCCCAGCATTTT. This codes for CASRSVGGQPQHF.

This clone has a single count. CDR3 in DNA: TGTGCCAGCAGTGGGCAAGACAGGGGCTCCTACGAGCAGTACTTC. This gives the protein CASSGQDRGSYEQYF. The chain recombines TRBV6-5 with TRBJ2-7; 8 bases match TRBD1. This CDR3 has 15 amino acids. V shed 5 bases and J 0 bases; nucleotides not matched to a gene: 6. Germline CDR1 reads MNHEY; CDR2 reads SVGAGI.

The chain recombines TRBV28 with TRBJ2-7; D may be TRBD2 (6 bases). V was cut by 5 bases and J by 4 bases, with 12 bases left in between. Germline V lookup: CDR1 MDHEN, CDR2 SYDVKM. The CDR3 extends over 13 amino acids. CDR3 sequence reads: CASSRTIGYEQYF. As DNA, the CDR3 is TGTGCCAGCAGTCGGACTATCGGATACGAGCAGTACTTC.

This clone was recorded once. The chain is built from TRBV9 and TRBJ2-7; D might be TRBD2 (5 bases). Trimming pared 0 bases from V and 2 bases from J, leaving 12 bases between. The CDR3 covers 15 residues. Germline V gives CDR1 SGDLS, CDR2 YYNGEE. The CDR3 coding sequence is TGTGCCAGCAGCGTAGGTTGGACTGGGACCTACGAGCAGTACTTC. Translated: CASSVGWTGTYEQYF.

The J gene is TRBJ2-7, the V gene TRBV7-9; no reliable D call. CDR3 length equals 14 residues. V was clipped by 3 bases and J by 1 base, with 10 bases between them. Germline lookup yields CDR1 SEHNR and CDR2 FQNEAQ (reference sequence). The CDR3 loop reads CASSLFDGSYEQYF. The CDR3 nucleotides read TGTGCCAGCAGCTTGTTCGACGGGTCCTACGAGCAGTACTTC.

The chain has TRBV11-3 and TRBJ2-1; D uncertain. V was cut by 3 bases and J by 6 bases, with 9 bases left in between. The CDR3 length is 13 residues. Germline CDR1 SGHNT, CDR2 YENEEA. For the CDR3, the DNA is TGTGCCAGCAGCTTCGAACCGGGCAATGAGCAGTTCTTC. Amino acids: CASSFEPGNEQFF.

The chain carries TRBV5-4 and TRBJ2-3; 11 bases line up with TRBD2. The CDR3 consists of 16 residues. Trimming at V came to 1 base and at J to 4 bases, leaving 5 bases not matched to a gene. Germline loops: CDR1 SGHNT, CDR2 YYREEE (reference sequence). This chain's CDR3 is CASSLLSGGAADTQYF. The CDR3 DNA reads TGTGCCAGCAGCTTGCTTAGCGGGGGGGCGGCAGATACGCAGTATTTT.

Concerning this clone itself: One junction end disagrees with the germline gene, perhaps due to a read error. V is TRBV7-9 and J is TRBJ1-4, with 9 bases identical to TRBD1. Germline CDR1 SEHNR, CDR2 FQNEAQ (reference sequence). The length of the CDR3 is 17 residues. CDR3 nucleotide sequence: TGTTCCAGCATGATGGGACAGGGTCGATCAGCTAATGAAAAACTGTTTTTT. Protein: CSSMMGQGRSANEKLFF.

The rearrangement uses TRBV5-1 and TRBJ2-7; tentatively, D is TRBD1 (5 bases). The germline V and J ends were trimmed by 1 base and 0 bases, with 8 bases remaining between them. This CDR3 region has 14 residues. Germline V gene lookup returns CDR1 SGHRS and CDR2 YFSETQ. The CDR3 spells CASSLTGNSYEQYF. The CDR3 region has the DNA TGCGCCAGCAGCTTGACAGGAAACTCCTACGAGCAGTACTTC.

V is TRBV7-2 and J is TRBJ2-1; 7 nucleotides align to TRBD2. The CDR3 totals 15 residues. V gave up 4 bases and J gave up 11 bases; unmatched junction bases: 14. CDR1 and CDR2 from the germline V gene are SGHTA and FQGNSA. CDR3 DNA: TGTGCCAGCAGCTCCCGGACCGTTGGGGGGGGTAAGCAGTTCTTC. Its translation is CASSSRTVGGGKQFF.

This clone was counted only a few times. The chain carries TRBV28 and TRBJ2-1, with 8 nucleotides matching TRBD2. Germline assignment: CDR1 MDHEN and CDR2 SYDVKM. Trimming cost V 6 bases and J 1 base; bases outside gene matches: 14. The CDR3 loop spans 18 amino acids. CDR3: CASSQSPLLAVSYNEQFF. In DNA form, the CDR3 reads TGTGCCAGCAGCCAATCCCCCCTACTAGCGGTTTCCTACAATGAGCAGTTCTTC.

CDR3 sequence reads: CASSLGQRSGNTIYF. The DNA of the CDR3 is TGTGCCAGCAGCTTGGGACAAAGGAGCGGAAACACCATATATTTT. This chain uses TRBV7-8 with TRBJ1-3, with D perhaps matching TRBD1 (6 bases). CDR1 is SGHVS and CDR2 is FQNEAQ in the germline V gene. The CDR3 covers 15 residues. V was cut by 3 bases and J by 4 bases, with 13 bases left in between.

The gene calls are TRBV4-3 and TRBJ1-6; D remains unclear. The germline CDR1 and CDR2 sequences are LGHNA and YSLEER. The CDR3 consists of 16 residues. V lost 0 bases and J 3 bases, leaving 9 bases between the germline ends. DNA for the CDR3: TGCGCCAGCAGCCAAGATAGTACAGACTATAATTCACCCCTCCACTTT. Translation gives CASSQDSTDYNSPLHF.

The V and J genes are TRBV5-4 and TRBJ1-4, with 10 bases matching TRBD1. Unmatched junction bases numbered 4, after V lost 5 bases and J lost 6 bases. There are 14 residues in the CDR3. The germline V gene has CDR1 SGHNT and CDR2 YYREEE (reference sequence). The CDR3 bases are TGTGCCAGCAGATTAGACAGGGGGCATGAAAAACTGTTTTTT. This codes for CASRLDRGHEKLFF.

J is TRBJ2-5 and V is TRBV5-6; 7 bases line up with TRBD2. Trimming removed 2 bases from V and 7 bases from J; junction bases left unmatched: 11. CDR1 is SGHDT and CDR2 is YYEEEE in the germline V gene. CDR3 length equals 15 residues. CDR3 protein: CASSLAGLVRATQYF. The CDR3 region has the DNA TGTGCCAGCAGCTTAGCCGGACTAGTAAGAGCGACCCAGTACTTC.

This sequence joins TRBV9 and TRBJ1-1; a weak D match, TRBD1 (6 bases). Germline assignment: CDR1 SGDLS and CDR2 YYNGEE. The CDR3 is 15 amino acids. Trimming shortened V by 4 bases and J by 0 bases, and 13 bases separated the two germline ends. CDR3 bases: TGTGCCAGCAGCCTAGGGGGACATATGAACACTGAAGCTTTCTTT. Its protein is CASSLGGHMNTEAFF.